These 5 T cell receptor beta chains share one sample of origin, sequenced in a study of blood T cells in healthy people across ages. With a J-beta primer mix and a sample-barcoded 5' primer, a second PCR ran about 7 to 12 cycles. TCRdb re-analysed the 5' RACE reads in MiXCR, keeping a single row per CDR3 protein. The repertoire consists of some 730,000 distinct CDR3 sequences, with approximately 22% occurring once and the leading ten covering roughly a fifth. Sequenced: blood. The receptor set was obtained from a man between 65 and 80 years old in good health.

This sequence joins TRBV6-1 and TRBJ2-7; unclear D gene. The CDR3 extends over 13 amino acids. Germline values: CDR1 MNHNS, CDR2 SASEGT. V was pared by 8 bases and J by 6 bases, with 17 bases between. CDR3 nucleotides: TGTGCCAGCCATGAAAGGGCAGTGGGCGAGCAGTACTTC. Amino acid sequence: CASHERAVGEQYF.

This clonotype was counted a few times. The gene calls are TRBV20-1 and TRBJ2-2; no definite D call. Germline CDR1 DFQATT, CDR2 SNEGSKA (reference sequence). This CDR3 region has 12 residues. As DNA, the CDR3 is TGCAGCGCCTCTCGGTCCTTCGGGGAGCTGTTTTTT. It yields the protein CSASRSFGELFF.

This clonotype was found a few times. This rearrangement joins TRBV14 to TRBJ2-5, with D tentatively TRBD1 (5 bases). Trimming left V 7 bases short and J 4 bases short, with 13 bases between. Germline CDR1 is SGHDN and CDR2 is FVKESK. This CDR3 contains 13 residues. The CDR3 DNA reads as TGTGCCAGCAACCGCTTCGACAGAGAGACCCAGTACTTC. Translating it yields CASNRFDRETQYF.

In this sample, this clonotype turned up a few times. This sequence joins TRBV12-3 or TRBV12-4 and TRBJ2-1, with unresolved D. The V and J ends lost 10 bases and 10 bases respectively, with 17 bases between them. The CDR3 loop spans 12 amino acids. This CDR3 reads CANSPRLEEQFF. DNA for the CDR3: TGTGCCAACTCCCCGAGGTTGGAGGAGCAGTTCTTC.

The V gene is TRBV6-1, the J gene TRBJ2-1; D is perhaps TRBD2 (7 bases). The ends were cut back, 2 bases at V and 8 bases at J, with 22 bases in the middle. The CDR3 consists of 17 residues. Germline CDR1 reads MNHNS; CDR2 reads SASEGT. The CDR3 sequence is CASSELRGAGKGHEQFF. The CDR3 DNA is TGTGCCAGCAGTGAACTCAGGGGAGCGGGAAAGGGTCATGAGCAGTTCTTC.